This T cell receptor beta chain was profiled in a study of OX40 agonist ivuxolimab in advanced cancers. In the study overall: Subjects had a mean age of roughly 60 years, with a range of 23 to 79; more than 70% were male. Notes on the study in general: The authors did not determine the antigen specificity of the expanded peripheral T cells. Circulating CD4+ and CD8+ T cells showed clonal expansion by week 6 at 0.1 to 3.0 mg/kg.

Profiling relied on immunoSEQ multiplex PCR, and the TCRdb table lists in-frame clones only, not all of them. This table holds about 26,000 clones, approximately 86% found once. The CDR3 contains 16 residues. The germline V and J ends were trimmed by 4 bases and 4 bases, with 18 bases remaining between them. In germline, CDR1 is PRHDT, CDR2 FYEKMQ (reference sequence). This clone was observed once. Its antigen is as yet unknown. This TCR was recovered from an adult with an advanced solid tumor such as melanoma, head and neck, liver or kidney cancer. The sequencing used CD4+ or CD8+ T cells sorted from blood, collected in a trial of the OX40 agonist ivuxolimab. This rearrangement joins TRBV13 to TRBJ2-3, with D uncertain. The CDR3 DNA follows: TGTGCCAGCAGCTCCTTCGACATGGGGAACGCAGATACGCAGTATTTT. Translation gives CASSSFDMGNADTQYF.